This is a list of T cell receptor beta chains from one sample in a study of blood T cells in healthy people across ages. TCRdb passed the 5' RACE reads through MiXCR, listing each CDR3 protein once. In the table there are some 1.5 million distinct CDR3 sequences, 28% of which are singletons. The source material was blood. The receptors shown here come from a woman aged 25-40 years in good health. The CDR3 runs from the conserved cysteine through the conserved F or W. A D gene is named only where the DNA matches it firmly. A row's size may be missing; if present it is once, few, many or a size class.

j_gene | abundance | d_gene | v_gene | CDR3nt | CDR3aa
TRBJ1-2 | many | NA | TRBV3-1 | TGTGCCAGCAGCCAGGCACACTATGGCTACACCTTC | CASSQAHYGYTF
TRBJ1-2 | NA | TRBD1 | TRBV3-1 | TGTGCCAGCGGGGACAGGGGGCGATACGGCTACACCTTC | CASGDRGRYGYTF
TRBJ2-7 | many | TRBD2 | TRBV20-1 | TGCAGTGCTAGAGATGCAGCGGGGGTCCCCCACGAGCAGTACTTC | CSARDAAGVPHEQYF
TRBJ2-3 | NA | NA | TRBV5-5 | TGTGCCAGCAGCTTGACCCTGACCGGCACAGATACGCAGTATTTT | CASSLTLTGTDTQYF
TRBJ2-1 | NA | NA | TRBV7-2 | TGTGCCAGCAGCCCTCCGGGGGTGGGCAGTGAGCAGTTCTTC | CASSPPGVGSEQFF
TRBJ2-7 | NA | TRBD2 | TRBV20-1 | TGCAGTGCTAGAGTCAAGCGGGGCTCCTACGAGCAGTACTTC | CSARVKRGSYEQYF
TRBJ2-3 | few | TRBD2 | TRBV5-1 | TGCGCCAGCAGCTTTCCACTAGCGGGGAGCCCAGATACGCAGTATTTT | CASSFPLAGSPDTQYF
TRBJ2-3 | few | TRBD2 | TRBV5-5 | TGTGCCAGCAGCTCTAGCGGGTTTATCACAGATACGCAGTATTTT | CASSSSGFITDTQYF
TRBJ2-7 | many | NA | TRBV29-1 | TGCAGCGTAGAGAGCGGGCCCTACGAGCAGTACTTC | CSVESGPYEQYF
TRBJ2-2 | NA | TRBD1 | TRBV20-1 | TGCAGTGCTCAGGACAGGGGTGACGGGGAGCTGTTTTTT | CSAQDRGDGELFF
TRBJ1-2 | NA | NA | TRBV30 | TGTGCCTGGAGTAGGGGCAGGGGCCGCTATGGCTACACCTTC | CAWSRGRGRYGYTF
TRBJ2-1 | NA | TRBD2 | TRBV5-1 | TGCGCCAGCAGCTTCCAGACTAGCGGGAGGATTTACAATGAGCAGTTCTTC | CASSFQTSGRIYNEQFF
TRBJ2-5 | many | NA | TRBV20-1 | TGCAGTGCTAGAGAGGAGGACTTGGGGCCGATCGGGACCCAGTACTTC | CSAREEDLGPIGTQYF
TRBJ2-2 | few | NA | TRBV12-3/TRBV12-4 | TGTGCCAGCAGTTTATTCTGGGGCGGCGGGGAGCTGTTTTTT | CASSLFWGGGELFF
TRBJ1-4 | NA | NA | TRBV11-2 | TGTGCCAGCAGCCCGCAAGGCTGGCCCTTGGGTGAAAAACTGTTTTTT | CASSPQGWPLGEKLFF
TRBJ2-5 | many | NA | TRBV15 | TGTGCCATCGCCCGGGGGCCCCAAGAGACCCAGTACTTC | CAIARGPQETQYF
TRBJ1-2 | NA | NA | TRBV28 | TGTGCCAGCAGTTCTATTGGACCAGGTGATGGCTACACCTTC | CASSSIGPGDGYTF
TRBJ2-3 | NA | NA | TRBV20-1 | TGCAGTGCTAGAGATATGGGGGAAGCCACAGATACGCAGTATTTT | CSARDMGEATDTQYF
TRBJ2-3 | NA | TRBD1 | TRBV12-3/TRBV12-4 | TGTGCCAGCGGGGGATCAGGGGGCGCAGATACGCAGTATTTT | CASGGSGGADTQYF
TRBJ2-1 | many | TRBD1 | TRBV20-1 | TGCAGTGCTAGTGCAGGGGGCGTAATGAATGAGCAGTTCTTC | CSASAGGVMNEQFF
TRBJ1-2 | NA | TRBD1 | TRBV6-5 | TGTGCCAGCAGTTCGGCCGGGACAGGTTTCTATGGCTACACCTTC | CASSSAGTGFYGYTF
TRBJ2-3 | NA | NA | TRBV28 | TGTGCCAGCAGTTCCCCCGGGAGACTAGATACGCAGTATTTT | CASSSPGRLDTQYF
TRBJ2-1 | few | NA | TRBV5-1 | TGCGCCAGCAGCTTGGTCCAGCTTTACAATGAGCAGTTCTTC | CASSLVQLYNEQFF
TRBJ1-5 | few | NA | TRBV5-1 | TGCGCCAGGAGCCCGTCGGCAGGTTACGAAAATCAGCCCCAGCATTTT | CARSPSAGYENQPQHF
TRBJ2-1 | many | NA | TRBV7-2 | TGTGCCAGCACATCACTCGCTGAGCAGTTCTTC | CASTSLAEQFF
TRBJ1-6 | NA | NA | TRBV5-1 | TGCGCCAGCAGCCTGGTGGGCAGGGTGGTTTCACCCCTCCACTTT | CASSLVGRVVSPLHF
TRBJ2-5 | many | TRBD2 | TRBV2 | TGTGCCAGCTCAGCGGGGGAGACCCAGTACTTC | CASSAGETQYF
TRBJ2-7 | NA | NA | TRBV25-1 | TGTGCCAGCAGTGAAACAGGAGACTACTACGAGCAGTACTTC | CASSETGDYYEQYF
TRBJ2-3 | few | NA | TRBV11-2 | TGTGCCAGCAGCGCCGCGGTAGGAGATACGCAGTATTTT | CASSAAVGDTQYF
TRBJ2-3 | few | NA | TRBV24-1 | TGTGCCACCAGTGATTTGGCGTCTCCTGAAACGCGAGATACGCAGTATTTT | CATSDLASPETRDTQYF
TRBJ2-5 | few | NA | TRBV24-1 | TGTGCCACCAGTGCTACGGGACACTTCCAAGAGACCCAGTACTTC | CATSATGHFQETQYF
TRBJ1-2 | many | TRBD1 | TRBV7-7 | TGTGCCAGCAGCCGGCGGGACAGCGCGACCCCCCTCTATGGCTACACCTTC | CASSRRDSATPLYGYTF
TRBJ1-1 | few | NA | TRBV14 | TGTGCCAGCAGCCCGATCGGGTTTACTGAAGCTTTCTTT | CASSPIGFTEAFF
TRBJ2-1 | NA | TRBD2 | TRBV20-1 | TGCAGTGCTAGTATTTCCAGCGGGAACCCCAATGAGCAGTTCTTC | CSASISSGNPNEQFF
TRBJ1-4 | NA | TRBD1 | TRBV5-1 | TGCGCCAGCAGCTTGGGACAGGGACAGGGAAAACTGTTTTTT | CASSLGQGQGKLFF
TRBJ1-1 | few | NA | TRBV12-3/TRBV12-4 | TGTGCCAGCAGCCCGCAGGGAACCCCCGAAGCTTTCTTT | CASSPQGTPEAFF
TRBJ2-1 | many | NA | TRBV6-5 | TGTGCCAGCAGGAAGGGAGCCAATGAGCAGTTCTTC | CASRKGANEQFF
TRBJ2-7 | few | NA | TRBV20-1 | TGCAGTGCTAGGGACTTCTCACGGGACTACGAGCAGTACTTC | CSARDFSRDYEQYF
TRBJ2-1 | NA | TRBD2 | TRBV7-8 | TGTGCCAGCAGCCCCAGGGGAGCGGGAGAGAACAATGAGCAGTTCTTC | CASSPRGAGENNEQFF
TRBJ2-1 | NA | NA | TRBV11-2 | TGTGCCAGCAGAAGGGGCGGGGTCGCCTCGGGCAATGAGCAGTTCTTC | CASRRGGVASGNEQFF
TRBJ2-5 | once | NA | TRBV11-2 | TGTGCCAGCAGCCATGACAATAAGGAGACCCAGTACTTC | CASSHDNKETQYF
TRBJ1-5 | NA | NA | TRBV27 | TGTGCCAGCAGGGGCAGTAATAATCAGCCCCAGCATTTT | CASRGSNNQPQHF
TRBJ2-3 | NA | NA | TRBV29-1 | TGCAGCGTTGTAAATGGTGTGGTTCGAACAGATACGCAGTATTTT | CSVVNGVVRTDTQYF
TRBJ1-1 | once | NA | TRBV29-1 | TGCAGCGTTAAAGTAGGTGTCCGGGGGGGCACTGAAGCTTTCTTT | CSVKVGVRGGTEAFF
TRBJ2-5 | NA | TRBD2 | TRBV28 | TGTGCCAGCAGTGAACTAGCGGGCGGGGGGGTGAACCGGGAGACCCAGTACTTC | CASSELAGGGVNRETQYF
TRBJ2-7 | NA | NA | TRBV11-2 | TGTGCCAGCAGCCCAGTGGGGCCGGGAAATGAGCAGTACTTC | CASSPVGPGNEQYF
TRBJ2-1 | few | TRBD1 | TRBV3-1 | TGTGCCAGCAGCGCATGGGACAGGGAAGACGAGCAGTTCTTC | CASSAWDREDEQFF
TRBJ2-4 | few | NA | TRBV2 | TGTGCCAGCAGTGTAGAATCACGGCATGAGCAGTACTTC | CASSVESRHEQYF
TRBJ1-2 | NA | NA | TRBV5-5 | TGTGCCAGCAGCCCGGTAAAGGAAGGTGGCTACACCTTC | CASSPVKEGGYTF
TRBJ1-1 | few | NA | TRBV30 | TGTGCCCGGAGCGACTCAGGGGCCCCGCAAGCTTTCTTT | CARSDSGAPQAFF
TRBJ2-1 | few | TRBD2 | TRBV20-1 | TGCAGCCTAGCGGGAGGGCCTGTAGATGAGCAGTTCTTC | CSLAGGPVDEQFF
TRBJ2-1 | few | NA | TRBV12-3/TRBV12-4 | TGTGCCAGCAGTTTAGGGGGGGCATTGGCCAATGAGCAGTTCTTC | CASSLGGALANEQFF
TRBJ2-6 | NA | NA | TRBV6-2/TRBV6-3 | TGTGCCAGCAGTTCGGGACGGAGTCTCTCTGGGGCCAACGTCCCGACTTTC | CASSSGRSLSGANVPTF
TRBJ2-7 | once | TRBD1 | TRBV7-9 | TGTGTCAGCAGCTCGGACAGGGTCGGCGAGCAGTACTTC | CVSSSDRVGEQYF
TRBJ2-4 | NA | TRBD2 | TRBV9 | TGTGCCAGCAGCGTAGATAGCGGGAGACCAAACATTCAGTACTTC | CASSVDSGRPNIQYF
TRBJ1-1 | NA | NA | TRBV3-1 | TGTGCCAGCAGCCAATTCAGAGGGGTCACTGAAGCTTTCTTT | CASSQFRGVTEAFF
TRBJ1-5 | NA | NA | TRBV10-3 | TGTGCCATCAGTGAGAAAGACAGGCCGGGTCAGCCCCAGCATTTT | CAISEKDRPGQPQHF